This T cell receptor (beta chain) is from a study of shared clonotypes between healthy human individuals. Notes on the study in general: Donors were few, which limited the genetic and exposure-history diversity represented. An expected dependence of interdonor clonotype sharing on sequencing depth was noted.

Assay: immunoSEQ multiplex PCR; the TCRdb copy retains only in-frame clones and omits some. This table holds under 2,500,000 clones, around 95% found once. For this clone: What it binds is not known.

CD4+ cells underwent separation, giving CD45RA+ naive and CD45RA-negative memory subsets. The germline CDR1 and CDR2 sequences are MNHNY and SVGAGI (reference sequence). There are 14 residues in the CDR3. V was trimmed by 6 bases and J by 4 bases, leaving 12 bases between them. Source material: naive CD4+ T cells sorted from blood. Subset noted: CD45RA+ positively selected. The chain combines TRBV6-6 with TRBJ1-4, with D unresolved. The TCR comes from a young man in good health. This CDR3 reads CASRLQKHNEKLFF. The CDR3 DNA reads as TGTGCCAGCAGATTACAGAAACATAATGAAAAACTGTTTTTT.